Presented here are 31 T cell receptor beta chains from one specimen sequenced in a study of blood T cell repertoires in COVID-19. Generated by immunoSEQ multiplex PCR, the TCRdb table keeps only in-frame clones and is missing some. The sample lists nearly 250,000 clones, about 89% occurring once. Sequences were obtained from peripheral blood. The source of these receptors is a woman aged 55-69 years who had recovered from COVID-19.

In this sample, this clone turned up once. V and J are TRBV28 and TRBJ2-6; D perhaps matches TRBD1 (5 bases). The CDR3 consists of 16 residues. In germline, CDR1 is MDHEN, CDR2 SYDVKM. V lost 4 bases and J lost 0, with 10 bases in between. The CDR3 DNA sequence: TGTGCCAGCAGTTCAGAACAGGTCTCTGGGGCCAACGTCCTGACTTTC. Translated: CASSSEQVSGANVLTF.

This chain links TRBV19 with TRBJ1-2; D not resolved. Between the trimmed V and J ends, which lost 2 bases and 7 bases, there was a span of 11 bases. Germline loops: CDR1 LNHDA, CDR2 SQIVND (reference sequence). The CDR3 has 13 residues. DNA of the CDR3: TGTGCCAGTAGTATACAGAGGGCAATTGGCTACACCTTC. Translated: CASSIQRAIGYTF.

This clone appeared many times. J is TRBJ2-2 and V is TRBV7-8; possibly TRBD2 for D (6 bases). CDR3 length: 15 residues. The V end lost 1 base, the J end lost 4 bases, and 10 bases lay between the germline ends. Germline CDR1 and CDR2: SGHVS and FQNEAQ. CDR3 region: CASSLGRGFTGELFF. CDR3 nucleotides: TGTGCCAGCAGCTTAGGGCGGGGATTCACCGGGGAGCTGTTTTTT.

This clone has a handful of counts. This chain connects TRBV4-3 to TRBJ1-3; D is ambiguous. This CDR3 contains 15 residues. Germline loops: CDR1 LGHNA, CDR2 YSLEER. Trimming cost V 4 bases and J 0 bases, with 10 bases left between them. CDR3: CASSPKEGSGNTIYF. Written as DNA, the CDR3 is TGCGCCAGCAGCCCGAAGGAGGGCTCTGGAAACACCATATATTTT.

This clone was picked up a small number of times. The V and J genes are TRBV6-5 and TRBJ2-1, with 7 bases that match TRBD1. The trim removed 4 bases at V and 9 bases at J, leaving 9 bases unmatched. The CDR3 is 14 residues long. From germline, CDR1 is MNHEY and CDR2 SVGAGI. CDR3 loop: CASSWTGRATEQFF. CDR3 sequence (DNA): TGTGCCAGCAGTTGGACAGGTCGGGCCACTGAGCAGTTCTTC.

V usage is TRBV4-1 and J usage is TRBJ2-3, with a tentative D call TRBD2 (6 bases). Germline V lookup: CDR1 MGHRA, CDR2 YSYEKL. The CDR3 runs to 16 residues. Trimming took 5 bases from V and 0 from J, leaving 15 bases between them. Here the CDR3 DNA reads TGCGCCAGCAGCTCCCTCGGAGGGGCTAGCACAGATACGCAGTATTTT. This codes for CASSSLGGASTDTQYF.

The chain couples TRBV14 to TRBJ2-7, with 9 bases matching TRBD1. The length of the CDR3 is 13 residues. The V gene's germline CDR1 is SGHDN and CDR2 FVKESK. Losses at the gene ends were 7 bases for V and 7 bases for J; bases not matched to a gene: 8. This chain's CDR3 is CASKRQGVGEQYF. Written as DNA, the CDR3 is TGTGCCAGCAAAAGACAGGGGGTCGGTGAGCAGTACTTC. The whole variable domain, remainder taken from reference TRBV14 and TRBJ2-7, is EAGVTQFPSHSVIEKGQTVTLRCDPISGHDNLYWYRRVMGKEIKFLLHFVKESKQDESGMPNNRFLAERTGGTYSTLKVQPAELEDSGVYFCASKRQGVGEQYFGPGTRLTVT.

This chain's CDR3 is CASSPNAGELFF. For the CDR3, the DNA is TGTGCCAGCAGCCCAAATGCCGGGGAGCTGTTTTTT. The chain links TRBV7-9 to TRBJ2-2; the D is unclear. Trimming left V 5 bases short and J 6 bases short, with 7 bases between. In germline, CDR1 is SEHNR, CDR2 FQNEAQ (reference sequence). The CDR3 covers 12 residues.

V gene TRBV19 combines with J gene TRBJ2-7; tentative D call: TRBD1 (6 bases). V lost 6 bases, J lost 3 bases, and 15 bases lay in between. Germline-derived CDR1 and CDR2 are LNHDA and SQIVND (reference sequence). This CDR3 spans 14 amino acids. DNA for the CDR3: TGTGCCAGTAGGCCACAGGGCACCCACTACGAGCAGTACTTC. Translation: CASRPQGTHYEQYF.

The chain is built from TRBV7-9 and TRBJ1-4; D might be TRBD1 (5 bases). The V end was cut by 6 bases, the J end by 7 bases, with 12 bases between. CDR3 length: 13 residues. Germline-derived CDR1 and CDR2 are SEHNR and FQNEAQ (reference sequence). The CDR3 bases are TGTGCCAGCAGAATTCAGGGTGCTGAAAAACTGTTTTTT. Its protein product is CASRIQGAEKLFF.

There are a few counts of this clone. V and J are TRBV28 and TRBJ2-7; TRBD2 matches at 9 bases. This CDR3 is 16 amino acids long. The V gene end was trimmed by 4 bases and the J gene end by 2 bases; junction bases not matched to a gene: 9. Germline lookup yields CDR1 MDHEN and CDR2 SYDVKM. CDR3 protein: CASSYDLAGEPYEQYF. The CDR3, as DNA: TGTGCCAGCAGTTACGATTTAGCGGGGGAGCCCTACGAGCAGTACTTC. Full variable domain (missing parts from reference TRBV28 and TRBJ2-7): DVKVTQSSRYLVKRTGEKVFLECVQDMDHENMFWYRQDPGLGLRLIYFSYDVKMKEKGDIPEGYSVSREKKERFSLILESASTNQTSMYLCASSYDLAGEPYEQYFGPGTRLTVT.

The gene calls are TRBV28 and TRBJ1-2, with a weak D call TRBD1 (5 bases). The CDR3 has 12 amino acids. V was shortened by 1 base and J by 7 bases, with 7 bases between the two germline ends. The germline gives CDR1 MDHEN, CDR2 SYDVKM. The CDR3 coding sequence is TGTGCCAGCAGTTTATACAGGTCTGGCTACACCTTC. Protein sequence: CASSLYRSGYTF.

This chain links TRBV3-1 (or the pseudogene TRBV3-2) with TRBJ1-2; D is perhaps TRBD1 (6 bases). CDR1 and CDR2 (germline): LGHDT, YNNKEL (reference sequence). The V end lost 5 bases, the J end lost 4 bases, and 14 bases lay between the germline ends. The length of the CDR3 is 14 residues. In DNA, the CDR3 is TGTGCCAGCAGCAATTCAGGGGTAAGCTATGGCTACACCTTC. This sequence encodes CASSNSGVSYGYTF.

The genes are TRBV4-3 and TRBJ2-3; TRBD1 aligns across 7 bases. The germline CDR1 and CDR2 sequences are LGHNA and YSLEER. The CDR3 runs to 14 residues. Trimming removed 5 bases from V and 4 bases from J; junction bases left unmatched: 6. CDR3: CASSSGQEADTQYF. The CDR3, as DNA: TGCGCCAGCAGCTCTGGACAGGAGGCAGATACGCAGTATTTT.

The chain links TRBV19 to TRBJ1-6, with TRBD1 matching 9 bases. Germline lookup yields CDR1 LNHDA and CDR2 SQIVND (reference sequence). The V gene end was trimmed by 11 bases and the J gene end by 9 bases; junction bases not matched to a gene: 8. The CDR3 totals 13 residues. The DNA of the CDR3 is TGTGCCGGGGGACAGGGCCTTGGTTCACCCCTCCACTTT. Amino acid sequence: CAGGQGLGSPLHF.

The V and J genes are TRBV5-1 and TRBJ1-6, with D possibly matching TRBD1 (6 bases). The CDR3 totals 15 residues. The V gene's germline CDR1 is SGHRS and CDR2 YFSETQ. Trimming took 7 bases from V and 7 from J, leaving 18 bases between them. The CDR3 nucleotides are TGCGCCAGCCACTCTACAGGGTTGGAAAATTCACCCCTCCACTTT. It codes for CASHSTGLENSPLHF.

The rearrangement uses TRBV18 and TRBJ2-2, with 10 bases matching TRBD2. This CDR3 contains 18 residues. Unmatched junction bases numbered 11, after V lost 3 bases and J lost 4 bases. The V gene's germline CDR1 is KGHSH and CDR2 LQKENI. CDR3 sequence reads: CASSPRLAGATATGELFF. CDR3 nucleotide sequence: TGTGCCAGCTCACCTCGTCTAGCGGGGGCCACGGCCACCGGGGAGCTGTTTTTT.

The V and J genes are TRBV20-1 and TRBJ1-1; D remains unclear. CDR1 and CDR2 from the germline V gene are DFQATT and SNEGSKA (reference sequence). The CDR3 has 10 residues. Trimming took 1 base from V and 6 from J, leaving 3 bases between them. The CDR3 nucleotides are TGCAGTGCTAGAGGAGCTGAAGCTTTCTTT. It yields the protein CSARGAEAFF.

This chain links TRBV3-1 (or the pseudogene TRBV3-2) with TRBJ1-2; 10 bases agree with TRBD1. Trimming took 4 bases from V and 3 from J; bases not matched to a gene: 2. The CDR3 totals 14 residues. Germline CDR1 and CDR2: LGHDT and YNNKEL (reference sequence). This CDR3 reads CASSPTGGDYGYTF. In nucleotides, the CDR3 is TGTGCCAGCAGCCCGACAGGGGGCGACTATGGCTACACCTTC.

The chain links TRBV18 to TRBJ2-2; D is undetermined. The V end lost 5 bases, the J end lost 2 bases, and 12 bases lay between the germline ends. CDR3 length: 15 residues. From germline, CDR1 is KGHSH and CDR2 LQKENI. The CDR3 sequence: CASSTAQINTGELFF. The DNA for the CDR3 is TGTGCCAGCTCAACGGCACAGATTAACACCGGGGAGCTGTTTTTT.

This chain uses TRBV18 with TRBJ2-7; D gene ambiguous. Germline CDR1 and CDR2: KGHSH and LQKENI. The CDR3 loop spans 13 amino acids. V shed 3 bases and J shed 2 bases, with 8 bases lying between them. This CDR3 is CASSPGTTYEQYF. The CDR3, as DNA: TGTGCCAGCTCACCGGGCACCACCTACGAGCAGTACTTC. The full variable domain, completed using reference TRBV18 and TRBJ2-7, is NAGVMQNPRHLVRRRGQEARLRCSPMKGHSHVYWYRQLPEEGLKFMVYLQKENIIDESGMPKERFSAEFPKEGPSILRIQQVVRGDSAAYFCASSPGTTYEQYFGPGTRLTVT.

CDR3 coding DNA: TGTGCCAGCAGAAAGGGACAGCCGGGACCTTTGGAGGGGGCCAACGTCCTGACTTTC. Translation gives CASRKGQPGPLEGANVLTF. The chain carries TRBV21-1 and TRBJ2-6; the DNA was not compared with TRBD1, the D call given in the table. TRBV21-1 is annotated as a pseudogene. The CDR3 runs 19 residues.

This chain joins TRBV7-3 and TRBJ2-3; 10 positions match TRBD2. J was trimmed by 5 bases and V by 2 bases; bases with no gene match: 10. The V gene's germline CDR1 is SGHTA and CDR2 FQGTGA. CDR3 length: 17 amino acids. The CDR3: CASSLFSSGGYKDTQYF. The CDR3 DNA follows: TGTGCCAGCAGCTTATTCTCTAGCGGGGGATATAAAGATACGCAGTATTTT. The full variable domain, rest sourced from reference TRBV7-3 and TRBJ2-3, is GAGVSQTPSNKVTEKGKYVELRCDPISGHTALYWYRQSLGQGPEFLIYFQGTGAADDSGLPNDRFFAVRPEGSVSTLKIQRTERGDSAVYLCASSLFSSGGYKDTQYFGPGTRLTVL.

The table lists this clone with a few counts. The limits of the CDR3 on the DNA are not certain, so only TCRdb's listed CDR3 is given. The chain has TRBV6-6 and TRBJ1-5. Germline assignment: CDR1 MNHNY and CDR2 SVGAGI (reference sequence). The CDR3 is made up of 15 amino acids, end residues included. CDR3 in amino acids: CASSSSPRGNQPQHF.

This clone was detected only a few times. The CDR3 DNA sequence: TGTGCCAGCAGTTACTCGGACAGGCCCGAGACCCAGTACTTC. It yields the protein CASSYSDRPETQYF. The chain couples TRBV6-5 to TRBJ2-5; 7 nucleotides match TRBD1. Germline CDR1 and CDR2: MNHEY and SVGAGI. The CDR3 extends over 14 amino acids. V lost 0 bases, J lost 5 bases, and 3 bases stayed unmatched.

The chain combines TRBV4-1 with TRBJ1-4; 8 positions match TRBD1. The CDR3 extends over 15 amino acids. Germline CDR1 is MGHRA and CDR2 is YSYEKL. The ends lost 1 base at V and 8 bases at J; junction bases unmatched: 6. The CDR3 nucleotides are TGCGCCAGCAGCCAAGTCTGGACAGGGTGGGAAAAACTGTTTTTT. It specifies CASSQVWTGWEKLFF.

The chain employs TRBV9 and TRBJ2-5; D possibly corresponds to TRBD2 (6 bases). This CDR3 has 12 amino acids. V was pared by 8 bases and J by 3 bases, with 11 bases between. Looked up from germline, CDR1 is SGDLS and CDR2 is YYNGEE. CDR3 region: CAREGSEETQYF. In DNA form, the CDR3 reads TGTGCCAGGGAGGGTAGCGAAGAGACCCAGTACTTC.

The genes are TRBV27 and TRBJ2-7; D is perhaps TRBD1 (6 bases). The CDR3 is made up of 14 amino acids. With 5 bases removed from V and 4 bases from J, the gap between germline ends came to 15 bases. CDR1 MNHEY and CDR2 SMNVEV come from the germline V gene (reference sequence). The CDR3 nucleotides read TGTGCCAGCAGTCCACAGGGTTTCTATTACGAGCAGTACTTC. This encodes CASSPQGFYYEQYF.

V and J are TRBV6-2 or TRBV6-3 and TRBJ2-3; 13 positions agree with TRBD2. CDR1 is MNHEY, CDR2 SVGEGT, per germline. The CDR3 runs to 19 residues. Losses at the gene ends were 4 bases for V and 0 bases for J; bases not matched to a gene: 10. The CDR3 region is CASSFPRTSGGVSTDTQYF. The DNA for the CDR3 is TGTGCCAGCAGTTTTCCCCGGACTAGCGGGGGTGTTAGCACAGATACGCAGTATTTT.

This CDR3 is CASTTPREDTQYF. The CDR3 nucleotides read TGTGCCAGCACGACGCCCAGGGAAGATACGCAGTATTTT. The V call is TRBV11-2, the J call TRBJ2-3, with D possibly TRBD1 on 5 matching bases. V was trimmed by 7 bases and J by 5 bases, leaving 13 bases between them. The V gene's germline CDR1 is SGHAT and CDR2 FQNNGV. This CDR3 comprises 13 residues.

The CDR3 DNA reads TGTGCCAGCGCATCTCCAGGGGTCCACAGCACAGATACGCAGTATTTT. Encoded protein: CASASPGVHSTDTQYF. This chain links TRBV28 with TRBJ2-3, with D tentatively TRBD1 (6 bases). V was shortened by 8 bases and J by 0 bases, with 18 bases between the two germline ends. This CDR3 region has 16 residues. CDR1 and CDR2 (germline): MDHEN, SYDVKM.